What follows describes a single T cell receptor beta chain. Its antigen remains unidentified. Collection of blood occurred at baseline, at cycle 4 day 1, and at cycle 7 day 1. The assay was immunoSEQ multiplex PCR, and TCRdb's table has in-frame clones only and misses some. The data show some 51,000 clones, roughly 90% seen once. The record originates from a study of OX40 agonist ivuxolimab in advanced cancers. Study as a whole: One patient with hepatocellular carcinoma and two with cutaneous melanoma, three in all, had partial responses. General study points: Within 6 weeks, CD4+ and CD8+ blood T cells expanded clonally at 0.1 to 3.0 mg/kg.

In germline, CDR1 is LNHDA, CDR2 SQIVND (reference sequence). V shed 5 bases and J shed 4 bases, with 14 bases lying between them. The CDR3 sequence is 15 residues long. The chain couples TRBV19 to TRBJ2-2; maybe TRBD1 (6 bases). Sequencing used CD4+ or CD8+ T cells sorted from blood, obtained in a trial of the OX40 agonist ivuxolimab. The source of this sequence is an adult with an advanced solid tumor such as melanoma, head and neck, liver or kidney cancer. CDR3 loop: CASSPQGTGTGELFF. The CDR3 DNA sequence: TGTGCCAGTAGTCCCCAGGGGACGGGCACCGGGGAGCTGTTTTTT.